The 2 T cell receptor beta chains given below trace back to one sample, sequenced in a study of identical twins. TCRdb reprocessed the 5' RACE reads via MiXCR and lists one record per CDR3 protein. The sample carries fewer than 250,000 distinct CDR3 sequences, about a sixth recorded once. These sequences were also reported in another study, on T cells expressing NK-cell markers.

The sequencing input was CD8+ T cells sorted from blood. Receptor source: a woman aged 18-29 years in good health.

This chain connects TRBV6-1 to TRBJ1-2; 10 bases fit TRBD1. Germline lookup yields CDR1 MNHNS and CDR2 SASEGT. The CDR3 sequence is 15 residues long. The V and J ends lost 2 bases and 4 bases, in that order; junction bases with no gene match: 4. CDR3 region: CASSEPGQGLYGYTF. CDR3 nucleotide sequence: TGTGCCAGCAGTGAACCGGGACAGGGGCTCTATGGCTACACCTTC.

The sample holds many counts of this clonotype. The rearrangement uses TRBV7-9 and TRBJ1-1; D ambiguous. The CDR3 runs 14 residues. Germline V gene data show CDR1 as SEHNR and CDR2 as FQNEAQ (reference sequence). V was trimmed by 5 bases and J by 4 bases, leaving 14 bases between them. CDR3 DNA sequence: TGTGCCAGCAGCCCCTTTCGGGGAAGCACTGAAGCTTTCTTT. Its protein product is CASSPFRGSTEAFF.